Each of the 28 T cell receptor beta chains below was sequenced from the same sample in a study of CD8 T cells in Susac syndrome. Random hexamers primed reverse transcription of 0.5 to 1 ug RNA. TCRdb fed the immunoSEQ multiplex PCR reads into MiXCR, producing one record per CDR3 protein. Counted here are about 190,000 distinct CDR3 sequences, approximately 94% occurring once; the ten biggest clones make up 0.09% to 0.1%. Sequencing was performed on CD4+ T cells from PBMCs. Every receptor here comes from a human donor with Susac syndrome.

The V call is TRBV28, the J call TRBJ1-1, with D tentatively TRBD1 (6 bases). V lost 6 bases, J lost 2 bases, and 16 bases lay in between. Germline CDR1 reads MDHEN; CDR2 reads SYDVKM. The CDR3 has 15 residues. The CDR3 DNA is TGTGCCAGCAGGACGCCCCGGGGGGCCAACACTGAAGCTTTCTTT. Translated: CASRTPRGANTEAFF.

The V call is TRBV30, the J call TRBJ1-4; D is unclear. V lost 7 bases and J 1 base, leaving 10 bases between the germline ends. The CDR3 totals 13 residues. Germline-derived CDR1 and CDR2 are GTSNPN and SVGIG (reference sequence). The CDR3 region has the DNA TGTGCCTTAAATCCGAGAACTAATGAAAAACTGTTTTTT. This sequence encodes CALNPRTNEKLFF.

The chain carries TRBV20-1 and TRBJ2-1, with 10 bases aligning to TRBD2. The junction had 8 bases not matched to a gene; V was cut back by 6 bases and J by 9 bases. The CDR3 is 13 residues long. CDR1 is DFQATT and CDR2 is SNEGSKA in the germline V gene (reference sequence). The CDR3, as DNA: TGCAGTGCCGAGCGGGGGGGCCGAGGTGAGCAGTTCTTC. Its protein is CSAERGGRGEQFF.

The chain uses TRBV2 and TRBJ2-3; the match to TRBD2 covers 7 bases. From germline, CDR1 is SNHLY and CDR2 FYNNEI. The CDR3 length is 13 residues. V was clipped by 4 bases and J by 8 bases; unmatched bases: 6. The CDR3: CASSGGRGTTQYF. DNA for the CDR3: TGTGCCAGCAGTGGGGGGAGGGGAACTACGCAGTATTTT.

This sequence joins TRBV6-5 and TRBJ2-5; D call uncertain. Germline assignment: CDR1 MNHEY and CDR2 SVGAGI. The CDR3 is 14 amino acids. The V end lost 6 bases, the J end lost 8 bases, and 19 bases lay between the germline ends. CDR3: CASSRTDSSGTQYF. CDR3 sequence (DNA): TGTGCCAGCAGCCGAACCGACTCCTCGGGTACCCAGTACTTC.

This clonotype was found once. This rearrangement joins TRBV6-2 or TRBV6-3 to TRBJ2-2, with no clear D. V lost 2 bases and J 7 bases, leaving 8 bases between the germline ends. This CDR3 spans 13 amino acids. In germline, CDR1 is MNHEY, CDR2 SVGEGT. The CDR3 loop reads CASSYRAGGELFF. The DNA of the CDR3 is TGTGCCAGCAGTTACAGGGCTGGCGGGGAGCTGTTTTTT.

The V and J genes are TRBV23-1 and TRBJ1-5; perhaps TRBD1 as D (6 bases). TRBV23-1 is assigned to the ORF class and has an uncertain function. Trimming left V 1 base short and J 4 bases short, with 23 bases between. The CDR3 sequence is 19 residues long. In DNA form, the CDR3 reads TGCGCCAGCAGTCAATGGGGAGGGGGGTTTATGCCGGGGAATCAGCCCCAGCATTTT. Translated: CASSQWGGGFMPGNQPQHF.

The gene calls are TRBV29-1 and TRBJ1-3; D remains ambiguous. Trimming removed 5 bases from V and 0 bases from J, with 5 bases in between. CDR3 length: 12 residues. Germline V CDR1 and CDR2: SQVTM, ANQGSEA. CDR3 loop: CSVSSSGNTIYF. The CDR3 DNA follows: TGCAGCGTTTCTAGCTCTGGAAACACCATATATTTT.

The J gene is TRBJ2-3, the V gene TRBV7-2; 9 bases match TRBD2. The CDR3 is 15 amino acids. Germline values: CDR1 SGHTA, CDR2 FQGNSA. J was trimmed by 6 bases and V by 2 bases; bases with no gene match: 6. CDR3 amino acids: CASSLQGTSSDTQYF. As DNA, the CDR3 is TGTGCCAGCAGCTTACAAGGGACTAGCTCCGATACGCAGTATTTT.

This chain uses TRBV29-1 with TRBJ2-5; 12 bases fit TRBD2. CDR3 length: 16 residues. V shed 3 bases and J 2 bases; nucleotides not matched to a gene: 7. Germline-derived CDR1 and CDR2 are SQVTM and ANQGSEA. CDR3 sequence reads: CSVEGVTSGGQETQYF. The CDR3 DNA follows: TGCAGCGTTGAGGGAGTGACTAGCGGGGGTCAAGAGACCCAGTACTTC.

V usage is TRBV9 and J usage is TRBJ2-1, with TRBD2 as a possible D gene (6 bases). CDR3 length equals 14 residues. V was pared by 0 bases and J by 7 bases, with 11 bases between. Germline V gives CDR1 SGDLS, CDR2 YYNGEE. CDR3 region: CASSVDSAGNEQFF. The CDR3 nucleotides read TGTGCCAGCAGCGTAGATTCCGCGGGGAATGAGCAGTTCTTC.

The chain joins TRBV12-3 or TRBV12-4 to TRBJ2-2; the D is unclear. V dropped 5 bases and J dropped 4 bases, with 8 bases sitting between them. The CDR3 consists of 13 residues. CDR3 region: CASSLSSTGELFF. In DNA form, the CDR3 reads TGTGCCAGCAGTCTAAGTAGCACCGGGGAGCTGTTTTTT.

The chain joins TRBV7-9 to TRBJ2-7; D is undetermined. CDR3 length: 12 amino acids. The V and J ends lost 1 base and 4 bases respectively, with 5 bases between them. Per the germline V gene, CDR1 is SEHNR and CDR2 is FQNEAQ (reference sequence). CDR3 bases: TGTGCCAGCAGCTTAGTCGCGTACGAGCAGTACTTC. Protein: CASSLVAYEQYF.

The chain employs TRBV6-8 and TRBJ2-1; D is undetermined. V was cut by 6 bases and J by 6 bases, with 9 bases left in between. This CDR3 is 12 amino acids long. The germline V gene has CDR1 MNHGY and CDR2 SAAAGT. The CDR3 loop is CASRRRPNEQFF. In DNA, the CDR3 is TGTGCCAGCAGAAGGAGACCCAATGAGCAGTTCTTC.

This CDR3 is CAISESGSSNQPQHF. The CDR3 region has the DNA TGTGCCATCAGTGAATCTGGGTCGAGCAATCAGCCCCAGCATTTT. The rearrangement links TRBV10-3 to TRBJ1-5; D is uncertain. The CDR3 runs 15 residues. Trimming stripped 3 bases from V and 1 base from J, with 10 bases between. The V gene's germline CDR1 is ENHRY and CDR2 SYGVKD.

V and J are TRBV6-2 or TRBV6-3 and TRBJ2-2; no definite D call. CDR3 length equals 13 residues. CDR1 is MNHEY, CDR2 SVGEGT, per germline. V shed 2 bases and J shed 4 bases, with 5 bases lying between them. This chain's CDR3 is CASSYVGTGELFF. The CDR3 DNA follows: TGTGCCAGCAGTTACGTCGGCACCGGGGAGCTGTTTTTT.

The table lists this clonotype with a count of one. The chain employs TRBV20-1 and TRBJ2-3, with 8 bases that match TRBD2. In germline, CDR1 is DFQATT, CDR2 SNEGSKA (reference sequence). CDR3 length: 14 amino acids. V trimming: 4 bases; J trimming: 2 bases; junction bases outside the gene matches: 5. CDR3 nucleotide sequence: TGCAGTGCTACCACTAGCGGAGCCACAGATACGCAGTATTTT. This sequence encodes CSATTSGATDTQYF.

V and J are TRBV11-3 and TRBJ1-2; D is undetermined. CDR1 is SGHNT and CDR2 is YENEEA in the germline V gene. Trimming left V 6 bases short and J 8 bases short, with 13 bases between. This CDR3 region has 12 residues. The CDR3 DNA follows: TGTGCCAGCAGTGGATTTGAGGAGGGCTACACCTTC. Translation: CASSGFEEGYTF.

The chain employs TRBV18 and TRBJ2-5; TRBD2 matches 9 bases. This CDR3 is 16 amino acids long. The ends lost 5 bases at V and 2 bases at J; junction bases unmatched: 9. CDR1 KGHSH and CDR2 LQKENI come from the germline V gene. CDR3 in amino acids: CASSAILAGLQETQYF. The CDR3 coding sequence is TGTGCCAGCTCAGCCATACTAGCGGGCCTTCAAGAGACCCAGTACTTC.

This chain connects TRBV5-1 to TRBJ1-1; 8 nucleotides align to TRBD1. The CDR3 is made up of 15 amino acids. Germline lookup yields CDR1 SGHRS and CDR2 YFSETQ. V was pared by 0 bases and J by 6 bases, with 7 bases of the junction left unmatched. DNA of the CDR3: TGCGCCAGCAGCTTGGTGGCAGGGGGCAATTCTGAAGCTTTCTTT. Translated, it gives CASSLVAGGNSEAFF.

V is TRBV27 and J is TRBJ2-3, with 8 positions matching TRBD1. J was trimmed by 3 bases and V by 4 bases; bases with no gene match: 9. CDR1 is MNHEY and CDR2 is SMNVEV in the germline V gene (reference sequence). This CDR3 spans 16 amino acids. CDR3 in DNA: TGTGCCAGCAGTTCTCCTCACAGGGGGTCAACAGATACGCAGTATTTT. It translates to CASSSPHRGSTDTQYF.

The V call is TRBV20-1, the J call TRBJ2-3; D unclear. Germline CDR1 and CDR2: DFQATT and SNEGSKA (reference sequence). V was trimmed by 3 bases and J by 2 bases, leaving 21 bases between them. The CDR3 extends over 17 amino acids. The CDR3 reads CSASPVAEHLTTDTQYF. CDR3 DNA sequence: TGCAGTGCTAGTCCGGTCGCGGAACATCTTACCACAGATACGCAGTATTTT.

The chain is built from TRBV20-1 and TRBJ1-2; D unresolved. The CDR3 is 12 amino acids. Trimming left V 6 bases short and J 2 bases short, with 10 bases between. Germline V gene sequence: CDR1 DFQATT, CDR2 SNEGSKA (reference sequence). Written as DNA, the CDR3 is TGCAGTGCGCCAGGCCCAAACTATGGCTACACCTTC. It translates to CSAPGPNYGYTF.

The chain combines TRBV5-1 with TRBJ1-1, with a weak D call TRBD1 (5 bases). Deletions cut 2 bases from V and 2 bases from J, with 10 bases between. Germline CDR1 is SGHRS and CDR2 is YFSETQ. The CDR3 runs 14 residues. CDR3 protein: CASSFRQLNTEAFF. CDR3 DNA: TGCGCCAGCAGCTTCCGACAGCTCAACACTGAAGCTTTCTTT.

Only one count was recorded for this clonotype. This chain connects TRBV3-1 to TRBJ2-3; D call uncertain. The germline gives CDR1 LGHDT, CDR2 YNNKEL (reference sequence). This CDR3 contains 14 residues. V was trimmed by 0 bases and J by 5 bases, leaving 9 bases between them. This chain's CDR3 is CASSQEVWVDTQYF. CDR3 coding DNA: TGTGCCAGCAGCCAAGAAGTATGGGTAGATACGCAGTATTTT.

The chain has TRBV7-9 and TRBJ1-1, with D unresolved. This CDR3 has 13 amino acids. The germline CDR1 and CDR2 sequences are SEHNR and FQNEAQ (reference sequence). The V and J ends lost 3 bases and 7 bases respectively, with 12 bases between them. CDR3 sequence: CASSLGRLNEAFF. The CDR3 DNA follows: TGTGCCAGCAGCTTGGGCAGGTTAAATGAAGCTTTCTTT.

The chain combines TRBV27 with TRBJ1-2, with 7 bases matching TRBD1. After removal of 3 bases from V and 7 bases from J, the junction contained 8 bases not matched to a gene. The germline V gene has CDR1 MNHEY and CDR2 SMNVEV (reference sequence). The CDR3 consists of 14 residues. CDR3 protein: CASSFEKGAGGYTF. In DNA form, the CDR3 reads TGTGCCAGCAGTTTCGAGAAGGGGGCAGGTGGCTACACCTTC.

The chain joins TRBV25-1 to TRBJ2-7; unclear D gene. This CDR3 contains 13 residues. In germline, CDR1 is MGHDK, CDR2 SYGVNS. The V and J ends lost 4 bases and 2 bases respectively, with 9 bases between them. The CDR3 DNA reads TGTGCCAGCAGTGCCCCAGGAGCCTACGAGCAGTACTTC. This translates into CASSAPGAYEQYF.